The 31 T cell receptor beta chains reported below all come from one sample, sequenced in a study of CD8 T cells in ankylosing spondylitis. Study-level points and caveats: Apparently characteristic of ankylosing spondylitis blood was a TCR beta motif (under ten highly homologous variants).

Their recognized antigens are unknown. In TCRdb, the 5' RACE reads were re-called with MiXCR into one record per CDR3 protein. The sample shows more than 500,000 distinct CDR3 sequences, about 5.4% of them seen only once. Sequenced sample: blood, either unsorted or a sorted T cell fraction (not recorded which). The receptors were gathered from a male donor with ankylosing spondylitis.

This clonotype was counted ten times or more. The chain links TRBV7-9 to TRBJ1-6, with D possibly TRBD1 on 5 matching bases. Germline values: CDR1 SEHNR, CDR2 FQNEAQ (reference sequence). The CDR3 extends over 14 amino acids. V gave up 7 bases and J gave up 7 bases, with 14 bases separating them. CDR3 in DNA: TGTGCCAGCACCTGGGGAGGGGACAATTCACCCCTCCACTTT. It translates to CASTWGGDNSPLHF. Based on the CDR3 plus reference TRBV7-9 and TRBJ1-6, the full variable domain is DTGVSQNPRHKITKRGQNVTFRCDPISEHNRLYWYRQTLGQGPEFLTYFQNEAQLEKSRLLSDRFSAERPKGSFSTLEIQRTEQGDSAMYLCASTWGGDNSPLHFGNGTRLTVT.

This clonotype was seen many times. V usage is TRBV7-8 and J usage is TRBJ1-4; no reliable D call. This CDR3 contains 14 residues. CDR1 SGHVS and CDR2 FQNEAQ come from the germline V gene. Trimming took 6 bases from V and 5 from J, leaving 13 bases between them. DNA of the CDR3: TGTGCCAGCAGGAGAGAACCTTACAATGAAAAACTGTTTTTT. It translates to CASRREPYNEKLFF.

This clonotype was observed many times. In DNA form, the CDR3 reads TGCGCCAGCAGCCAATCCCAACTAGCGGGGAGGGAGACCCAGTACTTC. It yields the protein CASSQSQLAGRETQYF. The chain uses TRBV4-3 and TRBJ2-5; 10 bases match TRBD2. V was pared by 2 bases and J by 5 bases, with 8 bases of the junction left unmatched. The CDR3 loop spans 16 amino acids. CDR1 and CDR2 from the germline V gene are LGHNA and YSLEER.

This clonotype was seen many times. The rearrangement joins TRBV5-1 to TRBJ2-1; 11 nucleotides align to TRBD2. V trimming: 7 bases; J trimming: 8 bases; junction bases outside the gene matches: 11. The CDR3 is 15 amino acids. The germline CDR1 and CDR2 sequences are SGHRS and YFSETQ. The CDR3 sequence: CASSSLAGGVHEQFF. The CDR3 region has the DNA TGCGCCAGCTCGTCGTTAGCGGGAGGGGTCCATGAGCAGTTCTTC.

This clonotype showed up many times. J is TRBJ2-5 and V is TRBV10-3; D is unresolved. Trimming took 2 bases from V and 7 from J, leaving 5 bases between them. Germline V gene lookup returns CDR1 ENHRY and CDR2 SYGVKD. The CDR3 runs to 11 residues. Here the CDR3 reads CAISEAGTQYF. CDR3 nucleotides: TGTGCCATCAGTGAGGCTGGGACCCAGTACTTC.

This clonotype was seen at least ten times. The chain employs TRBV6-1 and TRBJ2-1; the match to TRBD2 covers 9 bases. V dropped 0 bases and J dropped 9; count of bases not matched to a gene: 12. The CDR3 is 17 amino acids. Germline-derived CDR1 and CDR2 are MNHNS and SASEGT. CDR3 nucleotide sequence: TGTGCCAGCAGTGAAGCGAGCTTAGCGGGAGAGTCAAGTGAGCAGTTCTTC. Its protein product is CASSEASLAGESSEQFF.

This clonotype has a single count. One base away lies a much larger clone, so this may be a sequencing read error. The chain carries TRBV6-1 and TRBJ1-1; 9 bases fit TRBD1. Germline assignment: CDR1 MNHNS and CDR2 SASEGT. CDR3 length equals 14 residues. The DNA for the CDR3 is TGTGCCAGCAGAGCCGGGACAGGGTATACTGAAGCTTTATTT. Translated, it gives CASRAGTGYTEALF.

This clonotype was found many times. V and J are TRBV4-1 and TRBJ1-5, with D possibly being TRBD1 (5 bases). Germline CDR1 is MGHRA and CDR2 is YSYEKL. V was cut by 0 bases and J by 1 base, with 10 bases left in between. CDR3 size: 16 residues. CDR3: CASSQDGAASNQPQHF. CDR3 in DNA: TGCGCCAGCAGCCAAGACGGGGCAGCAAGCAATCAGCCCCAGCATTTT.

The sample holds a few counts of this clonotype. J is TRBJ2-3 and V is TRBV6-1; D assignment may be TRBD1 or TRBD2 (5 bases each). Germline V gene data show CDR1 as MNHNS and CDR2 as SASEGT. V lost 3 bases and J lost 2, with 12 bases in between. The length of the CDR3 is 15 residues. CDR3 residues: CASSDPGTFTDTQYF. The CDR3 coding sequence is TGTGCCAGCAGTGACCCCGGGACCTTCACAGATACGCAGTATTTT.

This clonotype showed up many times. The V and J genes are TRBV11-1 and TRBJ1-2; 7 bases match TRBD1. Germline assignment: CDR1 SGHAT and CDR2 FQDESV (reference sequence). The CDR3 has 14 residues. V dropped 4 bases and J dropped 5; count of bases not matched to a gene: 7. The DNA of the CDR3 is TGTGCCAGCAGCTCGTCCGGGACAGAATATGGCTACACCTTC. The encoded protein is CASSSSGTEYGYTF.

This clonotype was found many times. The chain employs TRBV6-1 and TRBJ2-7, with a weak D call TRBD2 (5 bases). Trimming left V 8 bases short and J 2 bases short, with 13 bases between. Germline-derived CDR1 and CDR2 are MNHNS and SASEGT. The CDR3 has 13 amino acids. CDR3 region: CASPPGLPYEQYF. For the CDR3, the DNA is TGTGCCAGCCCCCCGGGGTTACCCTACGAGCAGTACTTC.

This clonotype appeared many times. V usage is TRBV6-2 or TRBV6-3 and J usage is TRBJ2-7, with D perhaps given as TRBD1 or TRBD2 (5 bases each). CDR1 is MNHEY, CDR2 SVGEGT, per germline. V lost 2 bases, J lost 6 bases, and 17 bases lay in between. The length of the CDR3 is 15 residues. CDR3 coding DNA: TGTGCCAGCAGTTACACCCTGGGGACCAATCTCGAGCAGTACTTC. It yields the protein CASSYTLGTNLEQYF.

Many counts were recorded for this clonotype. CDR3 DNA: TGCGCCAGCAGCCAAGATCTCAACGGTGGCCCAGATACGCAGTATTTT. Amino acids: CASSQDLNGGPDTQYF. This chain uses TRBV4-3 with TRBJ2-3, with no clear D. Trimming took off 0 bases at V and 4 bases at J, with 14 bases between the two ends. The germline gives CDR1 LGHNA, CDR2 YSLEER. The CDR3 is 16 residues long.

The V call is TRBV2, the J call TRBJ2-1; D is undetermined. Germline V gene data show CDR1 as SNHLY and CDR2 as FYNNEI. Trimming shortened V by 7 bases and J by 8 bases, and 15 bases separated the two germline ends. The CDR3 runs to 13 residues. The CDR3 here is CASMKQVEHEQFF. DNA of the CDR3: TGTGCCAGCATGAAGCAGGTCGAGCATGAGCAGTTCTTC.

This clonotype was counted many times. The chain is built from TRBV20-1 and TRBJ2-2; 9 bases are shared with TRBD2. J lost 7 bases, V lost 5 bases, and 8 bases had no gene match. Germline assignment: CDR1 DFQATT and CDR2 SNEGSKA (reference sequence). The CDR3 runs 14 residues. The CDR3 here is CSAGSGGPGGELFF. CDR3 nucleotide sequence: TGCAGTGCTGGCAGCGGGGGGCCGGGCGGGGAGCTGTTTTTT.

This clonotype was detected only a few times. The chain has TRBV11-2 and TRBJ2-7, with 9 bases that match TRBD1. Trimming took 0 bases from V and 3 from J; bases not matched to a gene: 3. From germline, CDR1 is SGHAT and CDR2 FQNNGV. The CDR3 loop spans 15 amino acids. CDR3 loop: CASSLEGTGHYEQYF. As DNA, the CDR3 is TGTGCCAGCAGCTTAGAGGGGACAGGGCACTACGAGCAGTACTTC.

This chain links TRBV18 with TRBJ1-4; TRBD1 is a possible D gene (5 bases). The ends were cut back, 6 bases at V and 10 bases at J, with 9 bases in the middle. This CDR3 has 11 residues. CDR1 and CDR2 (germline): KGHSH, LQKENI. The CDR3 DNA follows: TGTGCCAGCTCGGATCAGGGAAAACTGTTTTTT. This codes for CASSDQGKLFF.

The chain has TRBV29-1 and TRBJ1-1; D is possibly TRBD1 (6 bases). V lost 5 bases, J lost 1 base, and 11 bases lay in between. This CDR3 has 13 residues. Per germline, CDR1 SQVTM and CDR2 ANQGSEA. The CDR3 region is CSVLDSPNTEAFF. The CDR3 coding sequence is TGCAGCGTTTTGGACAGCCCGAACACTGAAGCTTTCTTT.

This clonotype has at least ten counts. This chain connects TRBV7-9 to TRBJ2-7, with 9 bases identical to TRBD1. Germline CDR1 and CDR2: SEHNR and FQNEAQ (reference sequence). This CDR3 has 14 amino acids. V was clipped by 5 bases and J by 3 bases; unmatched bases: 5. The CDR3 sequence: CASSGTGRNYEQYF. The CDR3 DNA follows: TGTGCCAGCAGCGGGACAGGGAGGAACTACGAGCAGTACTTC.

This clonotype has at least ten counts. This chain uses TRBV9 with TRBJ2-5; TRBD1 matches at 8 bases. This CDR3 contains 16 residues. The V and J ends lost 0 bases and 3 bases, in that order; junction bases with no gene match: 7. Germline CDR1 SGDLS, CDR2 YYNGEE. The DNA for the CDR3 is TGTGCCAGCAGCGTAGTAGACAGGGGAGGAGAAGAGACCCAGTACTTC. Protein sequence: CASSVVDRGGEETQYF. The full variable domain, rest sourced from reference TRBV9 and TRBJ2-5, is DSGVTQTPKHLITATGQRVTLRCSPRSGDLSVYWYQQSLDQGLQFLIQYYNGEERAKGNILERFSAQQFPDLHSELNLSSLELGDSALYFCASSVVDRGGEETQYFGPGTRLLVL.

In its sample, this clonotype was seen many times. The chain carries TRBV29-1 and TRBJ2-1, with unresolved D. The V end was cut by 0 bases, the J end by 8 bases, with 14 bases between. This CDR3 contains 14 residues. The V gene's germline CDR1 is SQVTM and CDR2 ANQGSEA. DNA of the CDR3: TGCAGCGTTGAAGAGTGGTCGATGGCGGATGAGCAGTTCTTC. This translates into CSVEEWSMADEQFF.

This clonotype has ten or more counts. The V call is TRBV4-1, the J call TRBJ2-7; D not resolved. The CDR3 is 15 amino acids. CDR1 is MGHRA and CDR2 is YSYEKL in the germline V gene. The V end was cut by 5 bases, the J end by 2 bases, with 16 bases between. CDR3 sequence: CASSADLGLTYEQYF. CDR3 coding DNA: TGCGCCAGCAGCGCAGATCTAGGGTTAACCTACGAGCAGTACTTC.

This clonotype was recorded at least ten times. The CDR3 sequence is CASSPSGRRAQEQYF. In DNA form, the CDR3 reads TGTGCCAGCAGCCCAAGCGGGAGAAGGGCCCAGGAGCAGTACTTC. V is TRBV12-3 or TRBV12-4 and J is TRBJ2-7, with 8 bases lining up with TRBD2. The CDR3 is made up of 15 amino acids. Unmatched junction bases numbered 14, after V lost 6 bases and J lost 7 bases.

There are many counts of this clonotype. The CDR3 loop is CSAGDRGLQPQHF. As DNA, the CDR3 is TGCAGTGCAGGGGACAGGGGGCTTCAGCCCCAGCATTTT. The V gene is TRBV20-1, the J gene TRBJ1-5; 12 bases map to TRBD1. Looked up from germline, CDR1 is DFQATT and CDR2 is SNEGSKA (reference sequence). J lost 6 bases, V lost 6 bases, and 3 bases had no gene match. The length of the CDR3 is 13 residues.

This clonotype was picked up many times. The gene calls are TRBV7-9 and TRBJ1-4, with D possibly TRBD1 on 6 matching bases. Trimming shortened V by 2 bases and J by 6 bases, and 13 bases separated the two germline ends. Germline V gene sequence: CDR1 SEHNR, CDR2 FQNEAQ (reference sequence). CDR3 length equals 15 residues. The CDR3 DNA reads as TGTGCCAGCAGCTTAATGGGGGCCTGGGATGAAAAACTGTTTTTT. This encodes CASSLMGAWDEKLFF.

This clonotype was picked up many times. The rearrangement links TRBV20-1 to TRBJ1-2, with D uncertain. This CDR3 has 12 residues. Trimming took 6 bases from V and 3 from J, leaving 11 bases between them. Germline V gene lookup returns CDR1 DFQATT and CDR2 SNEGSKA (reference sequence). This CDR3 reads CSAPGLDYGYTF. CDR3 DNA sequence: TGCAGTGCCCCCGGTTTGGACTATGGCTACACCTTC.

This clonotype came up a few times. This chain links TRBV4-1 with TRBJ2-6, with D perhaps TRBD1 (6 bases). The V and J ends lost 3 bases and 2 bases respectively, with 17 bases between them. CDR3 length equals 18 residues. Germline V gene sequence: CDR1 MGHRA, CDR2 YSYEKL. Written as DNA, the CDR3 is TGCGCCAGCAGCCAGCCGACAGGCGGGCGTCCTGGGGCCAACGTCCTGACTTTC. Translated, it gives CASSQPTGGRPGANVLTF.

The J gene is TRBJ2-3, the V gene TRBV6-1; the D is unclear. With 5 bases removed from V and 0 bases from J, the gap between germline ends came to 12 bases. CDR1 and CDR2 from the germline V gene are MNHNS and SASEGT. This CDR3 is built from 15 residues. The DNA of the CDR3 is TGTGCCAGCAGTCAGCGACTCCCTAGCACAGATACGCAGTATTTT. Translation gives CASSQRLPSTDTQYF.

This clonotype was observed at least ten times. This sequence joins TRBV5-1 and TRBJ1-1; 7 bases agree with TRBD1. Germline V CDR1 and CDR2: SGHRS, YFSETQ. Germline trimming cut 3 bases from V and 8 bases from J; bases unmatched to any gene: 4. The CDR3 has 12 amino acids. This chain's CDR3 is CASSSQGVEAFF. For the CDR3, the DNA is TGCGCCAGCAGCTCGCAGGGGGTAGAAGCTTTCTTT.

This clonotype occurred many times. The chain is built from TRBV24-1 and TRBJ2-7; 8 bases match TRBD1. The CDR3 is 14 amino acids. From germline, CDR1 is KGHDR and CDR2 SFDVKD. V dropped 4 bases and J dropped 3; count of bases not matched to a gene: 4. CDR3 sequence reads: CATSDPDRDYEQYF. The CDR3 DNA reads TGTGCCACCAGTGACCCGGACAGGGACTACGAGCAGTACTTC.

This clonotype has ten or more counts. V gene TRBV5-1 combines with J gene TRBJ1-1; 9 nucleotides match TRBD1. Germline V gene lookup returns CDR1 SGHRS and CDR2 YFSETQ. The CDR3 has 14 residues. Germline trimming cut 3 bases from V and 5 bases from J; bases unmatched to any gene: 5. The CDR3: CASSSDRGWTEAFF. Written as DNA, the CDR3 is TGCGCCAGCAGCTCCGACAGGGGGTGGACTGAAGCTTTCTTT.